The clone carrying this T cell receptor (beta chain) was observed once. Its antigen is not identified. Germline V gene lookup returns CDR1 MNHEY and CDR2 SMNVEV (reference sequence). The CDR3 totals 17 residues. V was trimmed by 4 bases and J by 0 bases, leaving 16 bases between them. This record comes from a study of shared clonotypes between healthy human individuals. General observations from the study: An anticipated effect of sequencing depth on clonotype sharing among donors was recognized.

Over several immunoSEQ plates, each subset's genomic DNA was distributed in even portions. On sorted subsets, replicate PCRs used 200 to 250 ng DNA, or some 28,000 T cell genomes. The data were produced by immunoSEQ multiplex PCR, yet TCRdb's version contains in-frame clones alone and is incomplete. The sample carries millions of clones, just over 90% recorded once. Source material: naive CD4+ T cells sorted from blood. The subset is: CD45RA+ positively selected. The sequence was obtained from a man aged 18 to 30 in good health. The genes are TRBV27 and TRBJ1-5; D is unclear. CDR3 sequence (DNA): TGTGCCAGCAGTTCCCTTCGAGGGAAATTTAGCAATCAGCCCCAGCATTTT. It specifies CASSSLRGKFSNQPQHF.